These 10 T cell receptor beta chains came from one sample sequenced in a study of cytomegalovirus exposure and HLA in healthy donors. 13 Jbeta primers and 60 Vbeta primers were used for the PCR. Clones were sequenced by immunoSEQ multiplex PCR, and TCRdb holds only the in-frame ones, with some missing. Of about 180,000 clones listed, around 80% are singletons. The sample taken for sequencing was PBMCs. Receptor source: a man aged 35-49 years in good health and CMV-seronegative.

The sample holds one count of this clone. CDR3 sequence: CASSRSGSYEQYF. In DNA form, the CDR3 reads TGTGCCAGTAGTCGTAGCGGATCCTACGAGCAGTACTTC. The rearrangement joins TRBV19 to TRBJ2-7; possibly TRBD2 for D (6 bases). This CDR3 contains 13 residues. Trimming stripped 5 bases from V and 1 base from J, with 9 bases between. CDR1 is LNHDA, CDR2 SQIVND, per germline (reference sequence).

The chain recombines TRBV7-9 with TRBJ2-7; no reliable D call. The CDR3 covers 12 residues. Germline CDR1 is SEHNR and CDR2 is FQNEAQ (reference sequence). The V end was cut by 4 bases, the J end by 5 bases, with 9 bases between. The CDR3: CASSSLLNEQYF. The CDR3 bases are TGTGCCAGCAGCTCCCTCCTAAACGAGCAGTACTTC.

The CDR3 is CASSILAGSNTGELFF. CDR3 DNA sequence: TGCGCCAGCAGCATACTAGCGGGCTCGAACACCGGGGAGCTGTTTTTT. This chain connects TRBV5-1 to TRBJ2-2, with TRBD2 matching 9 bases. Trimming removed 4 bases from V and 0 bases from J; junction bases left unmatched: 4. The CDR3 has 16 residues. Germline V gene lookup returns CDR1 SGHRS and CDR2 YFSETQ.

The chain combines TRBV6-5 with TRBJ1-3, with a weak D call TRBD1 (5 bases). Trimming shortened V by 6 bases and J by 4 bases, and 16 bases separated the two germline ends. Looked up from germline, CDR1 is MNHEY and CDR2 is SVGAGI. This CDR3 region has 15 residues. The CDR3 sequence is CASSPRAGPGNTIYF. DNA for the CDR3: TGTGCCAGCAGCCCACGGGCAGGGCCAGGAAACACCATATATTTT.

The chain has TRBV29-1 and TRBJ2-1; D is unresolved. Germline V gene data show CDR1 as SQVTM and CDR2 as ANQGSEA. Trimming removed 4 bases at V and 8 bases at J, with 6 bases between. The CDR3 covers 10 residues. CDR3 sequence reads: CSVANYEQFF. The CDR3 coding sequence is TGCAGCGTTGCAAACTATGAGCAGTTCTTC.

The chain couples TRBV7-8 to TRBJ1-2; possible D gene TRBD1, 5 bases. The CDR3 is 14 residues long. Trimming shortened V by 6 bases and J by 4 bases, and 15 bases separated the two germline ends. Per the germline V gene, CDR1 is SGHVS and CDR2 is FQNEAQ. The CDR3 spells CASSRRVEFYGYTF. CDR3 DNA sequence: TGTGCCAGCAGTCGCAGGGTGGAGTTCTATGGCTACACCTTC.

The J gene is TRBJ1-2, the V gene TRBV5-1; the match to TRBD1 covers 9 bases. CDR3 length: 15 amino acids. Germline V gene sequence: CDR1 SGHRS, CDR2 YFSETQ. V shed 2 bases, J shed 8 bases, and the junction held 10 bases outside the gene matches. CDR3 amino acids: CASSFSANRGRGYTF. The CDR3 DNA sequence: TGCGCCAGCAGCTTCTCAGCTAACAGGGGGCGAGGCTACACCTTC. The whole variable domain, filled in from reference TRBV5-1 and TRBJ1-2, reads KAGVTQTPRYLIKTRGQQVTLSCSPISGHRSVSWYQQTPGQGLQFLFEYFSETQRNKGNFPGRFSGRQFSNSRSEMNVSTLELGDSALYLCASSFSANRGRGYTFGSGTRLTVV.

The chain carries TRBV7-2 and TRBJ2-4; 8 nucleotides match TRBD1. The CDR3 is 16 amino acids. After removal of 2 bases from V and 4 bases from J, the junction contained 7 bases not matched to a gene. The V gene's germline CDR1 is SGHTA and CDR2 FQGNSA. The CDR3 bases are TGTGCCAGCAGCTTACAGGGGGCTATAAGTAAAAACATTCAGTACTTC. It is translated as CASSLQGAISKNIQYF.

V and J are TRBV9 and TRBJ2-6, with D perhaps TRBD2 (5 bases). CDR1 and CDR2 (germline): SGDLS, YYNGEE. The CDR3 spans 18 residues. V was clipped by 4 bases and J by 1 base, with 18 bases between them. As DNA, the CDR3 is TGTGCCAGCAGCCCTTTAGCGAGGTCACTTTCTGGGGCCAACGTCCTGACTTTC. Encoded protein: CASSPLARSLSGANVLTF.

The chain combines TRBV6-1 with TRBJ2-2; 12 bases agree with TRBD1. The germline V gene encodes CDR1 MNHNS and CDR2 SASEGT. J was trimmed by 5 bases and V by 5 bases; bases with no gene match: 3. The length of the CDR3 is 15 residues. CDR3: CASSRDRGLTGELFF. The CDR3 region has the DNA TGTGCCAGCAGTCGGGACAGGGGGCTAACCGGGGAGCTGTTTTTT.